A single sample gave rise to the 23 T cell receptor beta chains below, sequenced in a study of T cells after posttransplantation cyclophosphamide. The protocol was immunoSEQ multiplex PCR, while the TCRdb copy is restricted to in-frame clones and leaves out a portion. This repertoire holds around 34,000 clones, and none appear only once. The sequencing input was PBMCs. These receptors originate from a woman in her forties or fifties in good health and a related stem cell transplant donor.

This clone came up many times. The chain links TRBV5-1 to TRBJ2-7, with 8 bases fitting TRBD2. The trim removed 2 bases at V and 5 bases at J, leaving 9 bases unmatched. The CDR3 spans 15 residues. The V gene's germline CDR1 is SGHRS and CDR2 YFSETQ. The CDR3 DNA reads TGCGCCAGCAGCTTTACTAGCGGAGTCGGCGACGAGCAGTACTTC. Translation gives CASSFTSGVGDEQYF.

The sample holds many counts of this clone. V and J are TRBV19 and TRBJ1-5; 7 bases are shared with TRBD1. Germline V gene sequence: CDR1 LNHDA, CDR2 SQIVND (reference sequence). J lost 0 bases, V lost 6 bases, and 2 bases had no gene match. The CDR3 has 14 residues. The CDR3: CASRGGLSNQPQHF. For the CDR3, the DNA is TGTGCCAGTAGAGGGGGCCTTAGCAATCAGCCCCAGCATTTT.

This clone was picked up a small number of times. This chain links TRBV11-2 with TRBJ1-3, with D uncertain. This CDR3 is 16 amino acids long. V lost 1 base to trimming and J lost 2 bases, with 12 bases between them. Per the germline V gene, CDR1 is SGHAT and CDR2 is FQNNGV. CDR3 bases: TGTGCCAGCAGCTTAGGTCCCAGCGCAACTGGAAACACCATATATTTT. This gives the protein CASSLGPSATGNTIYF.

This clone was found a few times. In DNA, the CDR3 is TGTGCCAGCAGCTTTAATAGTCCCGGCACCGGGGAGCTGTTTTTT. It codes for CASSFNSPGTGELFF. The rearrangement joins TRBV5-4 to TRBJ2-2; D call uncertain. V lost 2 bases to trimming and J lost 4 bases, with 12 bases between them. This CDR3 is built from 15 residues. Germline CDR1 is SGHNT and CDR2 is YYREEE (reference sequence).

CDR3 DNA sequence: TGTGCCAGCAGCTTCAAGACAGGGGGCCTCTCTGGGGCCAACGTCCTGACTTTC. The encoded protein is CASSFKTGGLSGANVLTF. J is TRBJ2-6 and V is TRBV7-9; 10 bases are a match to TRBD1. This CDR3 spans 18 amino acids. The ends lost 3 bases at V and 0 bases at J; junction bases unmatched: 5. Germline loops: CDR1 SEHNR, CDR2 FQNEAQ (reference sequence). The full variable domain, in which reference TRBV7-9 and TRBJ2-6 provide the parts outside the CDR3, is DTGVSQNPRHKITKRGQNVTFRCDPISEHNRLYWYRQTLGQGPEFLTYFQNEAQLEKSRLLSDRFSAERPKGSFSTLEIQRTEQGDSAMYLCASSFKTGGLSGANVLTFGAGSRLTVL.

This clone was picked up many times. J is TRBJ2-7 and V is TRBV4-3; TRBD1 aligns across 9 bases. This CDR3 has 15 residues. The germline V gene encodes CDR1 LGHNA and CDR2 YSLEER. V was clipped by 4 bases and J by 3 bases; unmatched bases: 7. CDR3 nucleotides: TGCGCCAGCAGCCTCGGACAGGGGCCATACTACGAGCAGTACTTC. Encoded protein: CASSLGQGPYYEQYF.

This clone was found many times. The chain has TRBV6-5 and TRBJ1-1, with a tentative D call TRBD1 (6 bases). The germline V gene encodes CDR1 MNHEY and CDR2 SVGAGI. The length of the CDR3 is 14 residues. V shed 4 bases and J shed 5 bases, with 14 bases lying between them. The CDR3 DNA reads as TGTGCCAGCAGTTGGAACACAGGGTGGACTGAAGCTTTCTTT. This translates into CASSWNTGWTEAFF.

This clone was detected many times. The CDR3 DNA reads as TGTGCCAGCAGGCCTGACAGGGTGCGAACCTACGAGCAGTACTTC. Protein: CASRPDRVRTYEQYF. The V gene is TRBV2, the J gene TRBJ2-7; 7 bases match TRBD1. The CDR3 extends over 15 amino acids. Germline CDR1 and CDR2: SNHLY and FYNNEI. V was clipped by 6 bases and J by 2 bases; unmatched bases: 10.

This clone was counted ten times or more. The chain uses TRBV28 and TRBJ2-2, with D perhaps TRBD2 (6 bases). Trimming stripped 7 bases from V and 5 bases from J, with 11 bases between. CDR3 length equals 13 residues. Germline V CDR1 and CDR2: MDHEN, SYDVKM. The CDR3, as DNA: TGTGCCAGCATGCGGGCGGGAACCGGGGAGCTGTTTTTT. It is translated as CASMRAGTGELFF.

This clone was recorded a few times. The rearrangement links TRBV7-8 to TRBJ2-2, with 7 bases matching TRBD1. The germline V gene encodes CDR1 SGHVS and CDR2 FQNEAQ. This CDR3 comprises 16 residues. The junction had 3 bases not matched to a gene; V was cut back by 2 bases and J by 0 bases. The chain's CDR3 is CASSLNRGSNTGELFF. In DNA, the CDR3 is TGTGCCAGCAGCTTAAACAGGGGCTCGAACACCGGGGAGCTGTTTTTT.

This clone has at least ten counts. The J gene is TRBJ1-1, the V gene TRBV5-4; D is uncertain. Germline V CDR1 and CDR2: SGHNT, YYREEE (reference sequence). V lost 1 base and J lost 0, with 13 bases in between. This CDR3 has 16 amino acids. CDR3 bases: TGTGCCAGCAGCTTGCGCTTCGGCGGAGTGAACACTGAAGCTTTCTTT. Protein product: CASSLRFGGVNTEAFF.

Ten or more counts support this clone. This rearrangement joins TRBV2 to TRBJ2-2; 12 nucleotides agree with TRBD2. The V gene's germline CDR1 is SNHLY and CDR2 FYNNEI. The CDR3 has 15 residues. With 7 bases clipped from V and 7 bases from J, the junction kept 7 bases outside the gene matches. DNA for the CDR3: TGTGCCAGCACCCCACTAGCGGGAGGTGGCGGGGAGCTGTTTTTT. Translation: CASTPLAGGGGELFF.

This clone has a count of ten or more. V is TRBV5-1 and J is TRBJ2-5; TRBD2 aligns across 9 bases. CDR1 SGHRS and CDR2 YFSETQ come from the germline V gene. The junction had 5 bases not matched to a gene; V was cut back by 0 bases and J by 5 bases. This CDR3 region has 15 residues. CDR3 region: CASSLGGRAGETQYF. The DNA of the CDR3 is TGCGCCAGCAGCTTGGGCGGGAGGGCCGGGGAGACCCAGTACTTC.

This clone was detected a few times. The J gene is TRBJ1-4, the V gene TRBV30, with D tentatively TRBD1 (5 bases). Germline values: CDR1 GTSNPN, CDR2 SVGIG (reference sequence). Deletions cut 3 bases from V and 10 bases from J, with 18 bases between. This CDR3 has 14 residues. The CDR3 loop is CAWRGGRPAGKLFF. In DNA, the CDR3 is TGTGCCTGGAGGGGGGGGAGACCGGCCGGAAAACTGTTTTTT.

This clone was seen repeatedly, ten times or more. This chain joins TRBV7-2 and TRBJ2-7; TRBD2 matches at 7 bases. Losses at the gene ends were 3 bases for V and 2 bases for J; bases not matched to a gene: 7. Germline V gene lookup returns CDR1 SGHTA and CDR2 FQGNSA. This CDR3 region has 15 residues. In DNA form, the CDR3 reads TGTGCCAGCAGCTTCCAGGGAGGGGAAGCCTACGAGCAGTACTTC. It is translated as CASSFQGGEAYEQYF.

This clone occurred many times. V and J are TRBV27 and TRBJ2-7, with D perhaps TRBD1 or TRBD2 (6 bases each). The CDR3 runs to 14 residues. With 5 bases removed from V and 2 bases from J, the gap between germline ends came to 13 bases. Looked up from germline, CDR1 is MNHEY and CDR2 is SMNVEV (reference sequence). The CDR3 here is CASSPAGQPYEQYF. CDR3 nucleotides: TGTGCCAGCAGTCCCGCGGGACAACCCTACGAGCAGTACTTC.

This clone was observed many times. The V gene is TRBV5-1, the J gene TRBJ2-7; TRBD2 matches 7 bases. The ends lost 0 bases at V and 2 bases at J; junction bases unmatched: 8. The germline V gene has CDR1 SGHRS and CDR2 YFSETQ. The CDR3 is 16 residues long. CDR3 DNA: TGCGCCAGCAGCTTGGCCCGGGACCTAGCGGCCTACGAGCAGTACTTC. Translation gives CASSLARDLAAYEQYF.

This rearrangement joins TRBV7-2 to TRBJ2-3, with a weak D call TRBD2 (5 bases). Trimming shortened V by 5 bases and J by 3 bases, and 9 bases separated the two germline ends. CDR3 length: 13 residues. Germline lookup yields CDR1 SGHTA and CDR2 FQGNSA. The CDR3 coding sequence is TGTGCCAGCAGCCTGGAGCGGACAGATACGCAGTATTTT. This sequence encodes CASSLERTDTQYF. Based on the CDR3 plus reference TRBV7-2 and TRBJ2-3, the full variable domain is GAGVSQSPSNKVTEKGKDVELRCDPISGHTALYWYRQSLGQGLEFLIYFQGNSAPDKSGLPSDRFSAERTGGSVSTLTIQRTQQEDSAVYLCASSLERTDTQYFGPGTRLTVL.

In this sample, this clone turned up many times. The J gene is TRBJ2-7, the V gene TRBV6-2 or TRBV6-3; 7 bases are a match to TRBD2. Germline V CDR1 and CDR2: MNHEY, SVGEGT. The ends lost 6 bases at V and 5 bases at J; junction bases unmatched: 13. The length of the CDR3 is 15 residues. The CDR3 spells CASRGTSGMTDEQYF. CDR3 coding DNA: TGTGCCAGCAGAGGTACGAGCGGGATGACCGACGAGCAGTACTTC.

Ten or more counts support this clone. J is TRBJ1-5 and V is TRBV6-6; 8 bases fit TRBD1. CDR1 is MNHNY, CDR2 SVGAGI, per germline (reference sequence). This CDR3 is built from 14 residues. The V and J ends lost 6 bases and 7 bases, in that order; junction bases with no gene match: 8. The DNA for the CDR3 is TGTGCCAGCAGAGCACAGGGGGAGTGGCAGCCCCAGCATTTT. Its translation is CASRAQGEWQPQHF.

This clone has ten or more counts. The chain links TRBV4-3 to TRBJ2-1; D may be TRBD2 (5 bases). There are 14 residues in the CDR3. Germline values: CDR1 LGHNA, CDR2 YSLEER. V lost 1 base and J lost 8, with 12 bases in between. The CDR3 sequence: CASSQAELVHEQFF. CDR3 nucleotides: TGCGCCAGCAGCCAAGCAGAACTAGTGCATGAGCAGTTCTTC.

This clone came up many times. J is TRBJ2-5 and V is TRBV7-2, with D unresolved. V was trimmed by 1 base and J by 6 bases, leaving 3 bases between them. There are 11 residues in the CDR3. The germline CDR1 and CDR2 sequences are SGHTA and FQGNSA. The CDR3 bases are TGTGCCAGCAGCTTAGTAAAGACCCAGTACTTC. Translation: CASSLVKTQYF.

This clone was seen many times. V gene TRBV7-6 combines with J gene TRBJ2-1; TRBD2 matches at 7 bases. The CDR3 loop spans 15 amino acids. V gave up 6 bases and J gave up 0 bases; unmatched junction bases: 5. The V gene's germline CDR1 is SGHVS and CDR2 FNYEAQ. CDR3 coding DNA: TGTGCCAGCAGGACCAGGACTAGCTCCTACAATGAGCAGTTCTTC. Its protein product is CASRTRTSSYNEQFF.